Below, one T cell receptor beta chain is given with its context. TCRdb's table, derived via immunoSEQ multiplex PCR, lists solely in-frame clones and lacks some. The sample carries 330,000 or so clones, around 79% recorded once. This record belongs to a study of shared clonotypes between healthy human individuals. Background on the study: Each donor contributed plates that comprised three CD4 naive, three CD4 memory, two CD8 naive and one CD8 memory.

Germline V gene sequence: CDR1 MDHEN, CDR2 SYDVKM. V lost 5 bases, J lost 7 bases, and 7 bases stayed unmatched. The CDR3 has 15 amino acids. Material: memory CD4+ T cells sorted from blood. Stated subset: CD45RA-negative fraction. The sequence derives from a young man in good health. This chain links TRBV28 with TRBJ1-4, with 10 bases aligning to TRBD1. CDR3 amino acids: CASSLAGQGGEKLFF. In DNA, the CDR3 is TGTGCCAGCAGTCTCGCCGGACAGGGGGGTGAAAAACTGTTTTTT.